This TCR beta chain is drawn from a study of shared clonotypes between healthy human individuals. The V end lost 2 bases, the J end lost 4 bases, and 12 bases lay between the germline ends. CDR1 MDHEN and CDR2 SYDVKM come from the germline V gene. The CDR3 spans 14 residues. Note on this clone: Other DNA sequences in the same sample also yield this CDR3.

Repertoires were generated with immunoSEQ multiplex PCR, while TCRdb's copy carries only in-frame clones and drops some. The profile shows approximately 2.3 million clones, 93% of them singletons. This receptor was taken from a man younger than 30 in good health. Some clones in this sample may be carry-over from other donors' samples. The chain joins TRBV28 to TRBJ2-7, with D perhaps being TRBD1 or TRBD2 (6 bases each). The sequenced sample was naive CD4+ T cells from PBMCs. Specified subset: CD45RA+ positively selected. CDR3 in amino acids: CASSLTGGPYEQYF. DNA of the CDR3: TGTGCCAGCAGTTTAACCGGGGGCCCGTACGAGCAGTACTTC.